This passage covers 15 T cell receptor beta chains from one sample sequenced in a study of CD8+CD57+ T cells in acquired aplastic anemia. It was genomic DNA that served as the template for profiling TCR beta VDJ and CDR3. TCRdb ran MiXCR on the reads and lists one entry per CDR3 protein. The sample contains some 170,000 distinct CDR3 sequences, around 48% of which appear only once. It was patients with CD8+CD57+ cell expansion by flow cytometry who were chosen for sequencing. The sequencing input was sorted CD4+, CD8+, or CD8+CD57+ T cells (not recorded which) from PBMCs. These TCRs come from a human donor with aplastic anemia.

This clonotype was picked up many times. This CDR3 reads CASSLDGYGYTF. The DNA of the CDR3 is TGTGCCAGTAGTTTGGACGGCTATGGCTACACCTTC. V gene TRBV19 combines with J gene TRBJ1-2; D gene unclear. This CDR3 is built from 12 residues. Per the germline V gene, CDR1 is LNHDA and CDR2 is SQIVND (reference sequence). The V and J ends lost 5 bases and 4 bases respectively, with 8 bases between them.

This clonotype was counted ten times or more. The gene calls are TRBV19 and TRBJ1-1, with 7 bases matching TRBD1. This CDR3 comprises 17 residues. V lost 3 bases, J lost 0 bases, and 10 bases stayed unmatched. The germline CDR1 and CDR2 sequences are LNHDA and SQIVND (reference sequence). As DNA, the CDR3 is TGTGCCAGTAGTATGCGAAGGGGGCGTTTCATGAACACTGAAGCTTTCTTT. This codes for CASSMRRGRFMNTEAFF.

The J gene is TRBJ2-7, the V gene TRBV5-6; 12 bases map to TRBD2. Trimming at V came to 4 bases and at J to 7 bases, leaving 12 bases not matched to a gene. Germline-derived CDR1 and CDR2 are SGHDT and YYEEEE. There are 16 residues in the CDR3. The CDR3 bases are TGTGCCAGCAGCCTGTACTGGTCTAGCGGGGGGGCGGAGCAGTACTTC. Protein: CASSLYWSSGGAEQYF.

This clonotype was counted at least ten times. V is TRBV15 and J is TRBJ1-1; D unresolved. This CDR3 region has 14 residues. The V end was cut by 6 bases, the J end by 1 base, with 12 bases between. Germline V CDR1 and CDR2: LNHNV, YYDKDF (reference sequence). CDR3 sequence (DNA): TGTGCCACCAGGATAGGAGGGCCGAACACTGAAGCTTTCTTT. Protein sequence: CATRIGGPNTEAFF.

The chain links TRBV2 to TRBJ1-1, with D perhaps TRBD1 (6 bases). CDR3 length equals 12 residues. Germline V gene lookup returns CDR1 SNHLY and CDR2 FYNNEI. The V end was cut by 11 bases, the J end by 2 bases, with 12 bases between. CDR3 amino acids: CASIQGNTEAFF. The CDR3 DNA reads as TGTGCCTCCATACAGGGCAACACTGAAGCTTTCTTT.

This clonotype was seen a few times. The chain uses TRBV24-1 and TRBJ1-1, with TRBD1 identical over 8 bases. J gave up 4 bases and V 7 bases, and 7 bases lay outside the gene matches. Germline loops: CDR1 KGHDR, CDR2 SFDVKD. This CDR3 region has 14 residues. The CDR3 coding sequence is TGTGCCACCAGAGGGCAGGGGGCAAGCACTGAAGCTTTCTTT. Amino acid sequence: CATRGQGASTEAFF.

This chain joins TRBV5-4 and TRBJ2-5; no clear D. Germline V CDR1 and CDR2: SGHNT, YYREEE (reference sequence). The CDR3 extends over 12 amino acids. V dropped 0 bases and J dropped 5 bases, with 5 bases sitting between them. The CDR3 protein is CASSLGVETQYF. CDR3 coding DNA: TGTGCCAGCAGCTTGGGGGTGGAGACCCAGTACTTC.

V is TRBV6-2 or TRBV6-3 and J is TRBJ2-1; D is ambiguous. V was pared by 0 bases and J by 9 bases, with 6 bases between. This CDR3 has 12 amino acids. Germline assignment: CDR1 MNHEY and CDR2 SVGEGT. The CDR3 is CASSYSTAEQFF. CDR3 bases: TGTGCCAGCAGTTACTCAACCGCTGAGCAGTTCTTC.

J is TRBJ1-1 and V is TRBV7-9, with D unclear. Trimming cost V 7 bases and J 0 bases, with 6 bases left between them. The germline CDR1 and CDR2 sequences are SEHNR and FQNEAQ (reference sequence). The CDR3 runs 12 residues. CDR3 amino acids: CASTWMNTEAFF. As DNA, the CDR3 is TGTGCCAGCACCTGGATGAACACTGAAGCTTTCTTT.

This clonotype appeared a few times. The chain has TRBV29-1 and TRBJ1-2; D not certain. The CDR3 is made up of 13 amino acids. Between the trimmed V and J ends, which lost 7 bases and 5 bases, there was a span of 17 bases. The germline V gene encodes CDR1 SQVTM and CDR2 ANQGSEA. The CDR3, as DNA: TGCAGCGCGATCGGGGAATTACGGTATGGCTACACCTTC. This codes for CSAIGELRYGYTF. The complete variable domain, with remaining parts taken from reference TRBV29-1 and TRBJ1-2, reads SAVISQKPSRDICQRGTSLTIQCQVDSQVTMMFWYRQQPGQSLTLIATANQGSEATYESGFVIDKFPISRPNLTFSTLTVSNMSPEDSSIYLCSAIGELRYGYTFGSGTRLTVV.

This chain connects TRBV19 to TRBJ1-1; D gene uncertain. Trimming pared 6 bases from V and 1 base from J, leaving 9 bases between. Germline loops: CDR1 LNHDA, CDR2 SQIVND (reference sequence). The CDR3 covers 13 residues. CDR3 DNA: TGTGCCAGTAGCCCACGGACGAACACTGAAGCTTTCTTT. Amino acid sequence: CASSPRTNTEAFF.

The table lists this clonotype with a few counts. This chain uses TRBV6-1 with TRBJ2-3; D ambiguous. Germline assignment: CDR1 MNHNS and CDR2 SASEGT. CDR3 length: 14 amino acids. V was pared by 9 bases and J by 0 bases, with 13 bases between. The CDR3 reads CASWLGASTDTQYF. CDR3 DNA: TGTGCCAGTTGGCTAGGAGCTAGCACAGATACGCAGTATTTT.

This clonotype has a count of ten or more. This chain joins TRBV2 and TRBJ1-5, with D possibly being TRBD1 (6 bases). CDR1 is SNHLY and CDR2 is FYNNEI in the germline V gene. The V gene lost 5 bases and the J gene lost 4 bases, with 18 bases spanning the gap. The CDR3 totals 16 residues. The DNA for the CDR3 is TGTGCCAGCAGTCTACAGGGTGCGGCGGCTAATCAGCCCCAGCATTTT. Translation gives CASSLQGAAANQPQHF.

The CDR3 DNA is TGTGCCAGCAGCCTTGGACAGGGGGAGTTGGGTTACTCACCCCTCCACTTT. It yields the protein CASSLGQGELGYSPLHF. The gene calls are TRBV4-2 and TRBJ1-6, with TRBD1 matching over 10 bases. V dropped 4 bases and J dropped 10; count of bases not matched to a gene: 13. Per germline, CDR1 LGHNA and CDR2 YNFKEQ. The CDR3 length is 17 residues.

The V gene is TRBV19, the J gene TRBJ2-7, with D unclear. The length of the CDR3 is 13 residues. With 5 bases removed from V and 4 bases from J, the gap between germline ends came to 12 bases. Germline loops: CDR1 LNHDA, CDR2 SQIVND (reference sequence). In DNA, the CDR3 is TGTGCCAGTAGTGTGGGCCCCGGATACGAGCAGTACTTC. Its protein product is CASSVGPGYEQYF.